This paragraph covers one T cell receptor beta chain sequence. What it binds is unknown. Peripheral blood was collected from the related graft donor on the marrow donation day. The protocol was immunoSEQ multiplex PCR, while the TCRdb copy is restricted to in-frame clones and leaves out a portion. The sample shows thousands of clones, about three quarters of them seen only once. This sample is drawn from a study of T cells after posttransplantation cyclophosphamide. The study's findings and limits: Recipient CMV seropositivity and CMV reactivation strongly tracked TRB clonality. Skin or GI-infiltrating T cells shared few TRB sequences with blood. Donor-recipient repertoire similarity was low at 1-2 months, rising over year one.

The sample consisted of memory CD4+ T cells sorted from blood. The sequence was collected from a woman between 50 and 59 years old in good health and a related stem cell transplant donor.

The chain's CDR3 is CASSSTGFPDDSGNTIYF. CDR3 sequence (DNA): TGTGCCAGCAGCTCAACAGGTTTCCCGGACGACTCTGGAAACACCATATATTTT. The rearrangement links TRBV11-3 to TRBJ1-3, with a weak D call TRBD1 (5 bases). This CDR3 is 18 amino acids long. Deletions cut 4 bases from V and 0 bases from J, with 19 bases between. Germline V gives CDR1 SGHNT, CDR2 YENEEA.